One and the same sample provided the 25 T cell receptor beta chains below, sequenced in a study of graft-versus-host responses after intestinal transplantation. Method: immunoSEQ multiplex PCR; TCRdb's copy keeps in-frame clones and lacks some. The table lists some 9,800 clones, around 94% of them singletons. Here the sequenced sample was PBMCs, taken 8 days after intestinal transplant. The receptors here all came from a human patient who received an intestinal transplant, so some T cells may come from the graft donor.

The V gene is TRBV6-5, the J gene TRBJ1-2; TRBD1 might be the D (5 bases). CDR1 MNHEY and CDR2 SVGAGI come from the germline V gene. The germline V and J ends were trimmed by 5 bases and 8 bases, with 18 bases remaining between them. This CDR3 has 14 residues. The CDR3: CASSPGLGRGGYTF. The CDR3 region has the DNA TGTGCCAGCAGTCCGGGACTGGGGAGAGGGGGCTACACCTTC.

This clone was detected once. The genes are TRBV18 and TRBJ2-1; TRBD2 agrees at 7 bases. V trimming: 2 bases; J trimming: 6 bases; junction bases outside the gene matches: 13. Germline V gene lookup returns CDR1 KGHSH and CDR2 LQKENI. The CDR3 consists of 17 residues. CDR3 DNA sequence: TGTGCCAGCTCACCAGCGTATAGCGGGCATACTGGCAATGAGCAGTTCTTC. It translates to CASSPAYSGHTGNEQFF.

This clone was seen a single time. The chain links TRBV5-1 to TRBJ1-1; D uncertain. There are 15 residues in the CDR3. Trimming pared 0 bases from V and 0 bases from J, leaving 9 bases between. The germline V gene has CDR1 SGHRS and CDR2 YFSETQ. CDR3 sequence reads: CASSLETHLNTEAFF. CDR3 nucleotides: TGCGCCAGCAGCTTGGAAACTCACCTGAACACTGAAGCTTTCTTT.

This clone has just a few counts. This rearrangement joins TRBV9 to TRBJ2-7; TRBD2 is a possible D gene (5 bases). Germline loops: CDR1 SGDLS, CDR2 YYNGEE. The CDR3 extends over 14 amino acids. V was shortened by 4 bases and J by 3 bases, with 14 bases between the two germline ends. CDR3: CASSMAAEGYEQYF. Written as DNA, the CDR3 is TGTGCCAGCAGCATGGCAGCCGAGGGCTACGAGCAGTACTTC.

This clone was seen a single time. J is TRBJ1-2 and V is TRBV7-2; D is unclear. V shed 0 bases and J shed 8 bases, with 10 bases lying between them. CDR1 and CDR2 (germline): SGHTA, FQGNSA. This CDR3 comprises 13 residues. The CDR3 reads CASSLALRGGYTF. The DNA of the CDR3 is TGTGCCAGCAGCTTAGCGCTGCGGGGAGGCTACACCTTC.

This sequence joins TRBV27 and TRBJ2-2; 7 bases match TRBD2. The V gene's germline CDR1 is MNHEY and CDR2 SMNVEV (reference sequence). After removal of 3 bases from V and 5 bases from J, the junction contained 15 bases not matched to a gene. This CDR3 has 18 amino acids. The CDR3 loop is CASSFGPRTSAGTGELFF. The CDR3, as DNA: TGTGCCAGCAGTTTTGGCCCACGCACTAGCGCGGGGACCGGGGAGCTGTTTTTT.

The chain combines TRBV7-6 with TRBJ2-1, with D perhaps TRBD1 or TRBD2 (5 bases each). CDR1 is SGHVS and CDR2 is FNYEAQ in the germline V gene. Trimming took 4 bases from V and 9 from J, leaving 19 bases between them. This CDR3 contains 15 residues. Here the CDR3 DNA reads TGTGCCAGCAGCTCAGGGACCAGCCCTTTAGTTGAGCAGTTCTTC. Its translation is CASSSGTSPLVEQFF.

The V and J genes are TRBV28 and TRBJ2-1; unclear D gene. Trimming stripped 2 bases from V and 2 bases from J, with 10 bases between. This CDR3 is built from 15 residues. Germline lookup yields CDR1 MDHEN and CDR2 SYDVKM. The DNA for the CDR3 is TGTGCCAGCAGTTTAACCCTAGACACCTACAATGAGCAGTTCTTC. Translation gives CASSLTLDTYNEQFF.

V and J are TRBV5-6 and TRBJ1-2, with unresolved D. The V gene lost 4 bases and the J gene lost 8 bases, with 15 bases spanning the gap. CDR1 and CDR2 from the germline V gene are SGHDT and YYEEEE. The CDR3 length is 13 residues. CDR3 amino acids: CASSTPAVGGYTF. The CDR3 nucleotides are TGTGCCAGCAGCACGCCCGCGGTCGGCGGCTACACCTTC.

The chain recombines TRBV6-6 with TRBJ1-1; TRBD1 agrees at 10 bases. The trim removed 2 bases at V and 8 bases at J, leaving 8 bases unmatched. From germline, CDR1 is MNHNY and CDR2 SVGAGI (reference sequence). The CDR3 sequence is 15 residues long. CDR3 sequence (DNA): TGTGCCAGCAGTTACAGGGGACAGGGGCCCTGGGAAGCTTTCTTT. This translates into CASSYRGQGPWEAFF.

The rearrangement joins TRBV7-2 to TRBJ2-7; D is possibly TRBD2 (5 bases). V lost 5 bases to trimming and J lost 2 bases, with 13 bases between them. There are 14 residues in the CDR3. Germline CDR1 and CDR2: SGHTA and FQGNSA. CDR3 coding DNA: TGTGCCAGCAGCCCCCGGACGGGAACCTACGAGCAGTACTTC. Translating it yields CASSPRTGTYEQYF.

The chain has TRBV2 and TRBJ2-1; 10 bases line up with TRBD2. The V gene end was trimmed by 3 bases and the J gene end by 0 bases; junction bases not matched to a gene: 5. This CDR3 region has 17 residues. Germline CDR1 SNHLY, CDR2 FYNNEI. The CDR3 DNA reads TGTGCCAGCAGTGAGGGACTAGCGTTCAGCTCCTACAATGAGCAGTTCTTC. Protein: CASSEGLAFSSYNEQFF.

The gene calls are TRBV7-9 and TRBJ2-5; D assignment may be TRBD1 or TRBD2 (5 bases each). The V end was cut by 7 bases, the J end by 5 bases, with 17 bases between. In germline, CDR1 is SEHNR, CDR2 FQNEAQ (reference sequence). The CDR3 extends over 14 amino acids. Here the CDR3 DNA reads TGTGCCAGCACCCCCCAGGGTGGGGGTGAGACCCAGTACTTC. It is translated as CASTPQGGGETQYF.

The CDR3 region has the DNA TGTGCCAGCAGCTCGACTAGCTGGGATGAGCAGTTCTTC. Its protein is CASSSTSWDEQFF. The chain joins TRBV9 to TRBJ2-1; 7 bases fit TRBD2. The CDR3 extends over 13 amino acids. V dropped 4 bases and J dropped 8; count of bases not matched to a gene: 6. Germline loops: CDR1 SGDLS, CDR2 YYNGEE.

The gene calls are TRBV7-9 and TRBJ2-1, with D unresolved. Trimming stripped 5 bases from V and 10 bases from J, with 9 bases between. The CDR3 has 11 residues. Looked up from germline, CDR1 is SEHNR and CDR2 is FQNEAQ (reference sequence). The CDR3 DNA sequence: TGTGCCAGCAGCCCGCTCGCCGAGCAGTTCTTC. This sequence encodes CASSPLAEQFF.

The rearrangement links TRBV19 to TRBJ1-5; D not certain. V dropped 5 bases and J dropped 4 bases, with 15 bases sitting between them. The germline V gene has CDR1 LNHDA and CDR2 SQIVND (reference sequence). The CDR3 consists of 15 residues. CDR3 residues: CASSPRWVVNQPQHF. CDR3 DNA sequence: TGTGCCAGTAGTCCCAGGTGGGTAGTGAATCAGCCCCAGCATTTT.

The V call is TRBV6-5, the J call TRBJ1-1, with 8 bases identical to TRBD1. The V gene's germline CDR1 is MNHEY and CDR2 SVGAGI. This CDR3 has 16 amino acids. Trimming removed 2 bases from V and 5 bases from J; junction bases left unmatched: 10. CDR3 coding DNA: TGTGCCAGCAGTTACGGGCAGGGGGCGCCGATAACTGAAGCTTTCTTT. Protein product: CASSYGQGAPITEAFF.

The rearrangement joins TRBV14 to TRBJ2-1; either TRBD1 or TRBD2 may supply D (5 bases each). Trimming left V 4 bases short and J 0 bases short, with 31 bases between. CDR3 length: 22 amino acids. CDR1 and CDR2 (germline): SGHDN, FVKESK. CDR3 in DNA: TGTGCCAGCAGCCGAATTATAGAGTGGAATGACGGGACCAACCCCTCCTACAATGAGCAGTTCTTC. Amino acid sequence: CASSRIIEWNDGTNPSYNEQFF.

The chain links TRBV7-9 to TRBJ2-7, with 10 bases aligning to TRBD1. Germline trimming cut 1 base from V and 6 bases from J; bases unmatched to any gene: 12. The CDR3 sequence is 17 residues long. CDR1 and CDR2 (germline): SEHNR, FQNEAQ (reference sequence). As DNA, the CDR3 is TGTGCCAGCAGCTTAGGGCGACAGGGGGCGCGGTTCGGCGAGCAGTACTTC. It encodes CASSLGRQGARFGEQYF.

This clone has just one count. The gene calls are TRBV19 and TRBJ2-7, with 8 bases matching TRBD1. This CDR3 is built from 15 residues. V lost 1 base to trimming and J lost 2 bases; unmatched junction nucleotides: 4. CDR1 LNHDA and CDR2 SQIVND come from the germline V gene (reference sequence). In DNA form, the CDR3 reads TGTGCCAGTAGTATAGCCCCGACAGGGGCCTACGAGCAGTACTTC. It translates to CASSIAPTGAYEQYF.

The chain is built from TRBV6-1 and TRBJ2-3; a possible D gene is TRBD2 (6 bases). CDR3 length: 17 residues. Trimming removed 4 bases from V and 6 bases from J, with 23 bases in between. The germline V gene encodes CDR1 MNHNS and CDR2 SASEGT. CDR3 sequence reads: CASSAIGTAGRGDTQYF. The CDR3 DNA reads TGTGCCAGCAGTGCTATCGGGACCGCGGGACGGGGGGATACGCAGTATTTT.

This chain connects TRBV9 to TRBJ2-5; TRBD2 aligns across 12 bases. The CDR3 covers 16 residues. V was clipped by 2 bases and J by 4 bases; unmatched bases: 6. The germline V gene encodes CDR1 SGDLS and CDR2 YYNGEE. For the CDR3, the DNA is TGTGCCAGCAGCGTGAGACTAGCGGGAGAACGAGAGACCCAGTACTTC. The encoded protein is CASSVRLAGERETQYF.

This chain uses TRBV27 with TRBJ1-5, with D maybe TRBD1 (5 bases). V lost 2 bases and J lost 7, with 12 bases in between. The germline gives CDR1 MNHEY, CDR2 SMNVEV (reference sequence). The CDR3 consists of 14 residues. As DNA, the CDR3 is TGTGCCAGCAGTTTAGGCGGGGCTTGGCAGCCCCAGCATTTT. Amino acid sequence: CASSLGGAWQPQHF.

The CDR3 loop reads CASSMGNSPLHF. The CDR3 DNA is TGTGCCAGTAGTATGGGTAATTCACCCCTCCACTTT. The V gene is TRBV19, the J gene TRBJ1-6; D is undetermined. Trimming left V 3 bases short and J 6 bases short, with 3 bases between. Germline CDR1 is LNHDA and CDR2 is SQIVND (reference sequence). The CDR3 covers 12 residues.

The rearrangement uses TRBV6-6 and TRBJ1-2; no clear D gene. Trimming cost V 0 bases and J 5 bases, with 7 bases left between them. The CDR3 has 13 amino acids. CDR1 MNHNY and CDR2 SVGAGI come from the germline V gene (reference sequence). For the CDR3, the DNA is TGTGCCAGCAGTTACTCCGATCTGTATGGCTACACCTTC. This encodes CASSYSDLYGYTF.